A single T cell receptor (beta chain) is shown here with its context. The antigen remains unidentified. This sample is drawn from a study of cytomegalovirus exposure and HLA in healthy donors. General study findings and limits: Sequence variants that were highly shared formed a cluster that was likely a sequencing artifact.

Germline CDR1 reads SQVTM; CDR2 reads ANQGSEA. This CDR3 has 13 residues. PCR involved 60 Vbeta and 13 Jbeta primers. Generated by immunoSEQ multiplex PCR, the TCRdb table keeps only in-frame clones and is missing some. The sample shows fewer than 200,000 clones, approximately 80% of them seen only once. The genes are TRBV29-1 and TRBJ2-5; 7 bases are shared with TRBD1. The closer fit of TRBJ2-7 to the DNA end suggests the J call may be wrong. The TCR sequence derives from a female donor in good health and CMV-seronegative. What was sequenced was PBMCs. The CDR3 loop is CSVMTGKGIEQYF. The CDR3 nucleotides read TGCAGCGTTATGACAGGGAAAGGTATCGAGCAGTACTTC.